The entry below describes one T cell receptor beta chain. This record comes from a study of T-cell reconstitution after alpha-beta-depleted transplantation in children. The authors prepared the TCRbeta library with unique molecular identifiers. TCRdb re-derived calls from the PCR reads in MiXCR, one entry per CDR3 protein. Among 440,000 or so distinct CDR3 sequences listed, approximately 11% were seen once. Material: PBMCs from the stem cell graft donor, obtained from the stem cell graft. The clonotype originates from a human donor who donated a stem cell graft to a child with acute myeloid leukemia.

The DNA for the CDR3 is TGCGCCAGCAGCCAAGATCCTTTGGGTGCAACTAATGAAAAACTGTTTTTT. Encoded protein: CASSQDPLGATNEKLFF. V and J are TRBV4-3 and TRBJ1-4, with unresolved D. Germline CDR1 and CDR2: LGHNA and YSLEER. The CDR3 extends over 17 amino acids. V gave up 0 bases and J gave up 0 bases, with 11 bases separating them.